The clone carrying this T cell receptor beta chain was counted at least ten times. Time point described: persistent/refractory GD, antithyroid drugs over 5 years with positive TRAb. TCR sequences were obtained from RNA taken from PBMCs. Sequencing libraries for TCR beta were prepared with iRepertoire HTBI primers and Arm-PCR of CDR3 regions. Authors' methods: The samples yielded roughly 60 TRBV and around 14 TRBJ segments. Each CDR3 protein gets one entry after TCRdb re-called the multiplex PCR reads with MiXCR. These V and J calls derive from TCRdb rather than the authors' analysis. The sample holds about half a million distinct CDR3 sequences, around a fifth seen once. Per germline, CDR1 MDHEN and CDR2 SYDVKM. The trim removed 6 bases at V and 7 bases at J, leaving 2 bases unmatched. The CDR3 contains 12 residues. The record originates from a study of regulatory T cells in long-lasting Graves disease.

The specimen was peripheral blood mononuclear cells (PBMCs), collected when the disease was refractory, from a patient treated with antithyroid drugs. The receptor's source is a female donor with Graves disease. The chain joins TRBV28 to TRBJ2-2; 7 bases line up with TRBD1. The CDR3 DNA follows: TGTGCCAGCAGGGGACAGTACGGGGAGCTGTTTTTT. Its protein is CASRGQYGELFF.